The 23 T cell receptor beta chains below all came from one sample that was sequenced in a study of CD8 T cells in Susac syndrome. A quantity of about 0.5 to 1 ug RNA underwent reverse transcription using random hexamers. MiXCR, applied by TCRdb to the immunoSEQ multiplex PCR reads, yields one record per CDR3 protein. The sample lists about 300,000 distinct CDR3 sequences, 85% occurring once. Sequencing was carried out using CD8+ T cells from PBMCs. All receptors derive from a human donor with multiple sclerosis.

J is TRBJ2-1 and V is TRBV20-1; D is undetermined. The germline V gene encodes CDR1 DFQATT and CDR2 SNEGSKA (reference sequence). CDR3 length: 16 residues. V was shortened by 2 bases and J by 4 bases, with 18 bases between the two germline ends. CDR3: CSARPSGGQVYNEQFF. The DNA of the CDR3 is TGCAGTGCTAGACCGTCTGGCGGCCAAGTATACAATGAGCAGTTCTTC.

This clonotype is a singleton in its sample. This rearrangement joins TRBV24-1 to TRBJ1-2; weak D call: TRBD1 (6 bases). Per germline, CDR1 KGHDR and CDR2 SFDVKD. The CDR3 totals 13 residues. Trimming took 9 bases from V and 4 from J, leaving 14 bases between them. This CDR3 reads CATEGDPFYGYTF. The CDR3 bases are TGTGCCACCGAGGGGGATCCCTTCTATGGCTACACCTTC.

The count of this clonotype is one. This sequence joins TRBV27 and TRBJ1-1, with D perhaps matching TRBD1 (5 bases). The V gene's germline CDR1 is MNHEY and CDR2 SMNVEV (reference sequence). This CDR3 has 13 amino acids. Trimming shortened V by 3 bases and J by 4 bases, and 9 bases separated the two germline ends. CDR3 sequence reads: CASSLLGRTEAFF. The CDR3 coding sequence is TGTGCCAGCAGTTTGCTGGGACGCACTGAAGCTTTCTTT.

V usage is TRBV4-1 and J usage is TRBJ1-1; no definite D call. The CDR3 is made up of 13 amino acids. Germline loops: CDR1 MGHRA, CDR2 YSYEKL. Trimming cost V 7 bases and J 1 base, with 10 bases left between them. The chain's CDR3 is CASTELKNTEAFF. The CDR3 bases are TGCGCCAGCACCGAACTGAAGAACACTGAAGCTTTCTTT.

The chain has TRBV6-5 and TRBJ1-5; D gene uncertain. The CDR3 length is 13 residues. V shed 4 bases and J shed 5 bases, with 9 bases lying between them. The germline V gene has CDR1 MNHEY and CDR2 SVGAGI. CDR3 sequence: CASSFAEHQPQHF. CDR3 DNA: TGTGCCAGCAGTTTCGCAGAACATCAGCCCCAGCATTTT.

The V and J genes are TRBV7-9 and TRBJ2-3; D possibly corresponds to TRBD2 (7 bases). This CDR3 spans 17 amino acids. V lost 4 bases and J 1 base, leaving 18 bases between the germline ends. Germline V gene data show CDR1 as SEHNR and CDR2 as FQNEAQ (reference sequence). The CDR3 spells CASSWNSQGGGTDTQYF. The CDR3 DNA reads TGTGCCAGCAGCTGGAATTCACAGGGAGGGGGCACAGATACGCAGTATTTT.

This clonotype came up once. The chain recombines TRBV2 with TRBJ1-1; a possible D gene is TRBD1 (5 bases). V was trimmed by 7 bases and J by 11 bases, leaving 23 bases between them. The CDR3 has 14 residues. Germline lookup yields CDR1 SNHLY and CDR2 FYNNEI. The CDR3 here is CASTGAGDWMLAFF. The CDR3 nucleotides are TGTGCCAGCACCGGGGCCGGGGATTGGATGTTGGCTTTCTTT.

The gene calls are TRBV30 and TRBJ2-1; D remains ambiguous. CDR3 size: 13 residues. V was cut by 0 bases and J by 5 bases, with 8 bases left in between. The germline V gene has CDR1 GTSNPN and CDR2 SVGIG (reference sequence). CDR3 loop: CAWSVLGDNEQFF. The CDR3 region has the DNA TGTGCCTGGAGTGTACTTGGCGACAATGAGCAGTTCTTC.

This chain joins TRBV6-5 and TRBJ1-1; D uncertain. The germline gives CDR1 MNHEY, CDR2 SVGAGI. V was pared by 0 bases and J by 1 base, with 12 bases between. The CDR3 is 16 amino acids. CDR3 in amino acids: CASSYSPGRENTEAFF. In DNA, the CDR3 is TGTGCCAGCAGTTACTCGCCCGGGCGGGAGAACACTGAAGCTTTCTTT.

The V call is TRBV12-3 or TRBV12-4, the J call TRBJ2-7; TRBD1 matches at 7 bases. Trimming removed 3 bases from V and 3 bases from J; junction bases left unmatched: 8. The CDR3 spans 15 residues. DNA of the CDR3: TGTGCCAGCAGTTTTGAGACAGGGTTGAACTACGAGCAGTACTTC. Translation gives CASSFETGLNYEQYF.

The chain is built from TRBV9 and TRBJ2-3; 7 positions match TRBD2. V shed 8 bases and J 4 bases; nucleotides not matched to a gene: 13. There are 15 residues in the CDR3. Germline CDR1 is SGDLS and CDR2 is YYNGEE. CDR3 region: CASSSLWGGADTQYF. For the CDR3, the DNA is TGTGCCAGTTCGAGTCTCTGGGGGGGAGCAGATACGCAGTATTTT.

The chain has TRBV4-1 and TRBJ2-3; 10 bases match TRBD1. Germline assignment: CDR1 MGHRA and CDR2 YSYEKL. The CDR3 has 17 residues. J lost 7 bases, V lost 3 bases, and 13 bases had no gene match. The CDR3 DNA follows: TGCGCCAGCAGCCATTTTACCCGGGACAGGGGAATACATACGCAGTATTTT. Its translation: CASSHFTRDRGIHTQYF.

The chain recombines TRBV7-9 with TRBJ2-3, with TRBD2 identical over 8 bases. The CDR3 extends over 17 amino acids. Trimming at V came to 7 bases and at J to 4 bases, leaving 16 bases not matched to a gene. Germline CDR1 is SEHNR and CDR2 is FQNEAQ (reference sequence). The CDR3 DNA sequence: TGTGCCAGCATTGGGAAATCGGGAGGGTATGTGCCAGATACGCAGTATTTT. This gives the protein CASIGKSGGYVPDTQYF.

This chain uses TRBV4-3 with TRBJ2-5; no reliable D call. The CDR3 runs 17 residues. V gave up 0 bases and J gave up 4 bases, with 18 bases separating them. Germline V CDR1 and CDR2: LGHNA, YSLEER. CDR3 in DNA: TGCGCCAGCAGCCAAGATTGGCCCGAAGGAGAAGGAGAGACCCAGTACTTC. This gives the protein CASSQDWPEGEGETQYF.

V gene TRBV7-9 combines with J gene TRBJ1-2; D remains ambiguous. This CDR3 is built from 11 residues. Trimming took 1 base from V and 8 from J, leaving 5 bases between them. Germline assignment: CDR1 SEHNR and CDR2 FQNEAQ (reference sequence). In nucleotides, the CDR3 is TGTGCCAGCAGCTTAGGTTTGGGCTACACCTTC. Amino acids: CASSLGLGYTF.

The V and J genes are TRBV4-1 and TRBJ2-5; D gene uncertain. V lost 0 bases and J lost 5, with 7 bases in between. CDR1 and CDR2 (germline): MGHRA, YSYEKL. CDR3 length equals 13 residues. In DNA, the CDR3 is TGCGCCAGCAGCCAAGATCGAATGGAGACCCAGTACTTC. Amino acid sequence: CASSQDRMETQYF.

V usage is TRBV29-1 and J usage is TRBJ2-3; 7 bases fit TRBD1. V shed 6 bases, J shed 2 bases, and the junction held 8 bases outside the gene matches. Germline-derived CDR1 and CDR2 are SQVTM and ANQGSEA. The length of the CDR3 is 14 residues. CDR3 nucleotides: TGCAGCGTCGAGCCGACAGGGACCACAGATACGCAGTATTTT. It encodes CSVEPTGTTDTQYF.

The V gene is TRBV29-1, the J gene TRBJ2-1; no firm D call. Trimming stripped 2 bases from V and 12 bases from J, with 14 bases between. The CDR3 is 12 residues long. Germline V gene lookup returns CDR1 SQVTM and CDR2 ANQGSEA. The CDR3 loop reads CSVEISALVQFF. The CDR3 nucleotides read TGCAGCGTTGAAATTTCGGCGTTAGTGCAGTTCTTC.

CDR3 nucleotides: TGTGCCAGCACCACGGGGCGGGAGATTAATAATGAGCAGTTCTTC. Amino acid sequence: CASTTGREINNEQFF. V gene TRBV6-2 or TRBV6-3 combines with J gene TRBJ2-1, with 7 bases aligning to TRBD2. The V gene end was trimmed by 7 bases and the J gene end by 7 bases; junction bases not matched to a gene: 13. CDR3 length: 15 residues. Germline lookup yields CDR1 MNHEY and CDR2 SVGEGT.

This chain connects TRBV28 to TRBJ1-5; D unresolved. Trimming left V 6 bases short and J 4 bases short, with 10 bases between. The V gene's germline CDR1 is MDHEN and CDR2 SYDVKM. The CDR3 loop spans 13 amino acids. In DNA form, the CDR3 reads TGTGCCAGCAGCGTACAGCCTAATCAGCCCCAGCATTTT. The encoded protein is CASSVQPNQPQHF.

J is TRBJ2-3 and V is TRBV6-4, with 9 bases aligning to TRBD2. CDR1 and CDR2 (germline): MRHNA, SNTAGT. The CDR3 is 16 residues long. V trimming: 0 bases; J trimming: 0 bases; junction bases outside the gene matches: 1. CDR3 coding DNA: TGTGCCAGCAGTGACTCGGCGGGAGGGAGCACAGATACGCAGTATTTT. This encodes CASSDSAGGSTDTQYF.

This chain connects TRBV11-1 to TRBJ2-2; 8 positions match TRBD1. V lost 5 bases to trimming and J lost 6 bases; unmatched junction nucleotides: 8. CDR1 SGHAT and CDR2 FQDESV come from the germline V gene (reference sequence). The CDR3 is 15 amino acids. CDR3 in DNA: TGTGCCAGCAGCCCTTACGAGACAGGGGCCGGGGAGCTGTTTTTT. Protein: CASSPYETGAGELFF.

The chain carries TRBV7-9 and TRBJ1-1, with D possibly matching TRBD1 (5 bases). Germline-derived CDR1 and CDR2 are SEHNR and FQNEAQ (reference sequence). CDR3 length: 14 residues. Trimming removed 4 bases from V and 0 bases from J, with 9 bases in between. The CDR3 DNA reads as TGTGCCAGCAGCTCCAGGGTAATGAACACTGAAGCTTTCTTT. Translation: CASSSRVMNTEAFF.